The 17 T cell receptor beta chains in this list originate from one sample, sequenced in a study of blood T cell repertoires in COVID-19. Profiling relied on immunoSEQ multiplex PCR, and the TCRdb table lists in-frame clones only, not all of them. Found here are some 370,000 clones, around 83% of them singletons; the top ten hold less than 6%. The sample consisted of PBMCs or T cells enriched from blood (not recorded which). The receptors here all came from a woman between 45 and 60 years old who had recovered from COVID-19.

The chain carries TRBV6-1 and TRBJ1-1, with a possible D match to TRBD1 (5 bases). The CDR3 runs 16 residues. Looked up from germline, CDR1 is MNHNS and CDR2 is SASEGT. The germline V and J ends were trimmed by 3 bases and 10 bases, with 24 bases remaining between them. The CDR3 protein is CASSELSGTFNHGAFF. CDR3 bases: TGTGCCAGCAGTGAGCTATCTGGGACTTTTAACCATGGAGCTTTCTTT.

V gene TRBV18 combines with J gene TRBJ2-3, with 10 bases identical to TRBD1. V trimming: 4 bases; J trimming: 6 bases; junction bases outside the gene matches: 19. This CDR3 has 19 residues. Per the germline V gene, CDR1 is KGHSH and CDR2 is LQKENI. CDR3 loop: CASSLWTGGRGLHKDTQYF. CDR3 sequence (DNA): TGTGCCAGCTCACTTTGGACAGGGGGAAGGGGACTACACAAGGATACGCAGTATTTT.

The chain couples TRBV11-3 to TRBJ2-1; 13 bases are shared with TRBD2. The CDR3 has 18 amino acids. The V gene's germline CDR1 is SGHNT and CDR2 YENEEA. The V segment lost 5 bases and the J segment 3 bases; nucleotides outside the gene matches: 10. The CDR3: CASSDYLLAGGIYNEQFF. The CDR3 nucleotides read TGTGCCAGCAGCGATTACCTACTAGCGGGAGGGATCTACAATGAGCAGTTCTTC.

CDR3 protein: CASSQADRAYGYTF. The DNA of the CDR3 is TGTGCCAGCAGCCAAGCGGACAGAGCCTATGGCTACACCTTC. The genes are TRBV7-9 and TRBJ1-2, with D perhaps TRBD1 (6 bases). The CDR3 contains 14 residues. Trimming cost V 5 bases and J 4 bases, with 14 bases left between them. Per the germline V gene, CDR1 is SEHNR and CDR2 is FQNEAQ (reference sequence).

The sample holds a few counts of this clone. The genes are TRBV2 and TRBJ1-6; D remains unclear. Germline lookup yields CDR1 SNHLY and CDR2 FYNNEI. Deletions cut 5 bases from V and 8 bases from J, with 10 bases between. The length of the CDR3 is 13 residues. DNA for the CDR3: TGTGCCAGCAGTAATTCCGGTGATTCACCCCTCCACTTT. Translated, it gives CASSNSGDSPLHF.

The genes are TRBV30 and TRBJ1-1; 7 bases are shared with TRBD1. The CDR3 has 14 residues. In germline, CDR1 is GTSNPN, CDR2 SVGIG (reference sequence). J gave up 5 bases and V 4 bases, and 10 bases lay outside the gene matches. The CDR3 region has the DNA TGTGCCTGGAAATTGGATAGGGGGCAAACTGAAGCTTTCTTT. This encodes CAWKLDRGQTEAFF.

V and J are TRBV4-3 and TRBJ2-7; a possible D gene is TRBD2 (6 bases). CDR3 size: 15 residues. Per germline, CDR1 LGHNA and CDR2 YSLEER. V gave up 0 bases and J gave up 6 bases, with 15 bases separating them. The CDR3: CASSQEGGTSGEQYF. The CDR3 DNA is TGCGCCAGCAGCCAAGAGGGGGGAACCTCGGGCGAGCAGTACTTC.

The chain links TRBV5-5 to TRBJ1-2; D is perhaps TRBD1 (5 bases). V gave up 0 bases and J gave up 1 base, with 10 bases separating them. Germline lookup yields CDR1 SGHKS and CDR2 YYEKEE (reference sequence). This CDR3 contains 15 residues. The CDR3 loop is CASSLVGDSNYGYTF. In nucleotides, the CDR3 is TGTGCCAGCAGCTTGGTGGGCGACAGTAACTATGGCTACACCTTC.

The gene calls are TRBV25-1 and TRBJ1-3; tentative D call: TRBD1 (5 bases). The length of the CDR3 is 15 residues. The germline CDR1 and CDR2 sequences are MGHDK and SYGVNS. V was pared by 4 bases and J by 2 bases, with 12 bases between. The CDR3 nucleotides read TGTGCCAGCAGTGGCCCGGGCAGGGCTGGAAACACCATATATTTT. Residues: CASSGPGRAGNTIYF.

V gene TRBV6-1 combines with J gene TRBJ1-2; a possible D gene is TRBD1 (6 bases). There are 15 residues in the CDR3. From germline, CDR1 is MNHNS and CDR2 SASEGT. Trimming pared 3 bases from V and 0 bases from J, leaving 11 bases between. The CDR3 is CASSDSGDPNYGYTF. In DNA form, the CDR3 reads TGTGCCAGCAGTGATTCAGGGGACCCTAACTATGGCTACACCTTC.

The chain is built from TRBV19 and TRBJ1-3; 7 nucleotides align to TRBD1. Germline CDR1 and CDR2: LNHDA and SQIVND (reference sequence). CDR3 length: 16 amino acids. V shed 3 bases and J 2 bases; nucleotides not matched to a gene: 7. The CDR3 coding sequence is TGTGCCAGTAGTATCGGGAGGGGGCGAGCTGGAAACACCATATATTTT. It codes for CASSIGRGRAGNTIYF.

This chain links TRBV9 with TRBJ1-2; no definite D call. V was cut by 1 base and J by 4 bases, with 17 bases left in between. The CDR3 runs 16 residues. Per germline, CDR1 SGDLS and CDR2 YYNGEE. The CDR3: CASSVLPETPGYGYTF. CDR3 coding DNA: TGTGCCAGCAGCGTACTTCCTGAAACGCCGGGCTATGGCTACACCTTC.

This clone has only a few counts. This chain uses TRBV18 with TRBJ2-1; D is unclear. Germline values: CDR1 KGHSH, CDR2 LQKENI. The CDR3 consists of 12 residues. V lost 3 bases and J 5 bases, leaving 5 bases between the germline ends. CDR3 residues: CASSPQNNEQFF. The DNA for the CDR3 is TGTGCCAGCTCACCTCAGAACAATGAGCAGTTCTTC. Using reference TRBV18 and TRBJ2-1 for the parts outside the CDR3, the full variable domain is NAGVMQNPRHLVRRRGQEARLRCSPMKGHSHVYWYRQLPEEGLKFMVYLQKENIIDESGMPKERFSAEFPKEGPSILRIQQVVRGDSAAYFCASSPQNNEQFFGPGTRLTVL.

V usage is TRBV4-3 and J usage is TRBJ1-1; a possible D gene is TRBD1 (6 bases). There are 14 residues in the CDR3. Germline CDR1 LGHNA, CDR2 YSLEER. The V end lost 0 bases, the J end lost 6 bases, and 11 bases lay between the germline ends. This chain's CDR3 is CASSQDGGRAEAFF. CDR3 coding DNA: TGCGCCAGCAGCCAAGACGGGGGGCGAGCTGAAGCTTTCTTT.

This clone was detected only once. The J gene is TRBJ1-1, the V gene TRBV18; D is unresolved. Germline loops: CDR1 KGHSH, CDR2 LQKENI. V lost 3 bases and J 8 bases, leaving 22 bases between the germline ends. This CDR3 region has 16 residues. The DNA of the CDR3 is TGTGCCAGCTCACCGTGGGAGATCGGGGTCGGGGTCGAAGCTTTCTTT. Amino acids: CASSPWEIGVGVEAFF.

The chain employs TRBV5-4 and TRBJ2-6, with a tentative D call TRBD1 (5 bases). V gave up 1 base and J gave up 2 bases, with 16 bases separating them. The CDR3 runs 18 residues. Germline assignment: CDR1 SGHNT and CDR2 YYREEE (reference sequence). CDR3 loop: CASSLRAGPEAGANVLTF. For the CDR3, the DNA is TGTGCCAGCAGCTTGAGGGCAGGGCCTGAGGCTGGGGCCAACGTCCTGACTTTC.

The chain employs TRBV19 and TRBJ2-1; 8 bases map to TRBD2. There are 15 residues in the CDR3. V was clipped by 9 bases and J by 5 bases; unmatched bases: 12. The germline gives CDR1 LNHDA, CDR2 SQIVND (reference sequence). CDR3 nucleotides: TGTGCCAGGATCTATAGCGGGGCCGGCAACAATGAGCAGTTCTTC. Its protein is CARIYSGAGNNEQFF.